The 24 T cell receptor beta chains listed next were all sequenced from one sample in a study of shared clonotypes between healthy human individuals. Generated by immunoSEQ multiplex PCR, the TCRdb table keeps only in-frame clones and is missing some. The table lists hundreds of thousands of clones, about 96% of them singletons. It was CD45RO-negative cells, positively selected for CCR7, that made up naive CD8 cells, with terminally differentiated effector memory CD45RA+ cells excluded. The specimen was naive CD8+ T cells sorted from blood. The receptors originated from a woman younger than 45 in good health.

This sequence joins TRBV5-3 and TRBJ1-2; D is uncertain. TRBV5-3 is classed as an ORF, of uncertain function. V lost 2 bases, J lost 3 bases, and 8 bases lay in between. CDR3 length: 13 amino acids. The CDR3 DNA follows: TGTGCCAGAAGCTTTTTCCCGGACTATGGCTACACCTTC. This encodes CARSFFPDYGYTF.

Comments on this clone: Other DNA sequences in this specimen translate into the identical CDR3. The rearrangement uses TRBV14 and TRBJ1-1; D gene ambiguous. The germline CDR1 and CDR2 sequences are SGHDN and FVKESK. The CDR3 covers 13 residues. The V gene lost 0 bases and the J gene lost 5 bases, with 7 bases spanning the gap. The CDR3 reads CASSQDWGTEAFF. CDR3 nucleotides: TGTGCCAGCAGCCAAGACTGGGGTACTGAAGCTTTCTTT.

This rearrangement joins TRBV30 to TRBJ1-1; 7 positions match TRBD1. The CDR3 length is 13 residues. CDR1 and CDR2 (germline): GTSNPN, SVGIG (reference sequence). The V gene end was trimmed by 8 bases and the J gene end by 6 bases; junction bases not matched to a gene: 12. CDR3 bases: TGTGCCAGGGACATAGGGGGCGGATCTGAAGCTTTCTTT. This gives the protein CARDIGGGSEAFF.

The chain combines TRBV6-1 with TRBJ2-7; maybe TRBD2 (6 bases). Trimming removed 6 bases from V and 2 bases from J, with 17 bases in between. This CDR3 is 15 amino acids long. The V gene's germline CDR1 is MNHNS and CDR2 SASEGT. As DNA, the CDR3 is TGTGCCAGCAGGGTCTTAGCGGACAAACCCTACGAGCAGTACTTC. Its translation: CASRVLADKPYEQYF.

The genes are TRBV27 and TRBJ2-1, with TRBD1 matching 9 bases. With 5 bases clipped from V and 3 bases from J, the junction kept 8 bases outside the gene matches. The length of the CDR3 is 16 residues. Germline CDR1 reads MNHEY; CDR2 reads SMNVEV (reference sequence). The CDR3 nucleotides read TGTGCCAGCAGTGGCACCGGGACAGGGATCTACAATGAGCAGTTCTTC. Protein product: CASSGTGTGIYNEQFF.

Comment on this clone: The sample has other DNA sequences that encode this CDR3 too. This rearrangement joins TRBV9 to TRBJ2-3, with D perhaps matching TRBD1 or TRBD2 (5 bases each). The CDR3 extends over 12 amino acids. V was shortened by 0 bases and J by 6 bases, with 5 bases between the two germline ends. Germline lookup yields CDR1 SGDLS and CDR2 YYNGEE. The CDR3: CASSVGGDTQYF. CDR3 DNA: TGTGCCAGCAGCGTAGGGGGGGATACGCAGTATTTT.

The chain uses TRBV4-1 and TRBJ1-2; no firm D call. The CDR3 is 12 residues long. CDR1 and CDR2 (germline): MGHRA, YSYEKL. V gave up 0 bases and J gave up 7 bases, with 6 bases separating them. DNA for the CDR3: TGCGCCAGCAGCCAAGATCAATCTGGCTACACCTTC. It specifies CASSQDQSGYTF.

V usage is TRBV7-6 and J usage is TRBJ2-3; D is uncertain. CDR3 length equals 14 residues. Germline CDR1 is SGHVS and CDR2 is FNYEAQ. The V gene lost 2 bases and the J gene lost 5 bases, with 11 bases spanning the gap. The CDR3 DNA reads as TGTGCCAGCAGCTTAATTACGGAACTAGATACGCAGTATTTT. Its protein is CASSLITELDTQYF.

The chain combines TRBV28 with TRBJ2-1; unclear D gene. The germline V gene encodes CDR1 MDHEN and CDR2 SYDVKM. The CDR3 contains 15 residues. Trimming cost V 4 bases and J 4 bases, with 14 bases left between them. CDR3 bases: TGTGCCAGCAGTTCACGCCACCGAGATTACAATGAGCAGTTCTTC. Residues: CASSSRHRDYNEQFF.

The rearrangement links TRBV25-1 to TRBJ2-1, with TRBD2 identical over 11 bases. Germline-derived CDR1 and CDR2 are MGHDK and SYGVNS. CDR3 length: 17 residues. V lost 1 base, J lost 4 bases, and 6 bases stayed unmatched. This CDR3 is CASSELTSGNLYNEQFF. DNA of the CDR3: TGTGCCAGCAGTGAATTGACTAGCGGGAACTTATACAATGAGCAGTTCTTC.

The CDR3 DNA sequence: TGTGCCAGCAGCCTTGACAGGGGTAATGAAAAACTGTTTTTT. It translates to CASSLDRGNEKLFF. The chain combines TRBV9 with TRBJ1-4, with 8 bases aligning to TRBD1. The germline V gene encodes CDR1 SGDLS and CDR2 YYNGEE. Trimming at V came to 4 bases and at J to 4 bases, leaving 3 bases not matched to a gene. The CDR3 is made up of 14 amino acids.

The chain links TRBV28 to TRBJ2-2; D might be TRBD2 (6 bases). From germline, CDR1 is MDHEN and CDR2 SYDVKM. Trimming left V 3 bases short and J 5 bases short, with 13 bases between. The CDR3 contains 15 residues. The CDR3 reads CASSLEGRRTGELFF. In nucleotides, the CDR3 is TGTGCCAGCAGTTTGGAGGGGCGGCGGACCGGGGAGCTGTTTTTT.

The V and J genes are TRBV4-1 and TRBJ1-3; D is ambiguous. Germline V gene sequence: CDR1 MGHRA, CDR2 YSYEKL. Trimming took 1 base from V and 1 from J, leaving 11 bases between them. CDR3 length: 16 amino acids. This CDR3 is CASSQARDSSGNTIYF. The CDR3 DNA reads as TGCGCCAGCAGCCAAGCCCGGGATTCATCTGGAAACACCATATATTTT.

The rearrangement joins TRBV9 to TRBJ1-5; D gene ambiguous. Per germline, CDR1 SGDLS and CDR2 YYNGEE. The CDR3 runs 13 residues. Trimming left V 2 bases short and J 5 bases short, with 8 bases between. The CDR3 is CASSVNSYQPQHF. Written as DNA, the CDR3 is TGTGCCAGCAGCGTCAACAGCTATCAGCCCCAGCATTTT. Based on the CDR3 plus reference TRBV9 and TRBJ1-5, the full variable domain is DSGVTQTPKHLITATGQRVTLRCSPRSGDLSVYWYQQSLDQGLQFLIQYYNGEERAKGNILERFSAQQFPDLHSELNLSSLELGDSALYFCASSVNSYQPQHFGDGTRLSIL.

The chain employs TRBV14 and TRBJ2-5; possible D gene TRBD1, 5 bases. The CDR3 runs 15 residues. V dropped 0 bases and J dropped 4 bases, with 12 bases sitting between them. CDR1 is SGHDN, CDR2 FVKESK, per germline. The CDR3 protein is CASSQDQGIGETQYF. CDR3 DNA: TGTGCCAGCAGCCAAGACCAGGGTATTGGAGAGACCCAGTACTTC. Full variable domain (outside the CDR3, taken from reference TRBV14 and TRBJ2-5): EAGVTQFPSHSVIEKGQTVTLRCDPISGHDNLYWYRRVMGKEIKFLLHFVKESKQDESGMPNNRFLAERTGGTYSTLKVQPAELEDSGVYFCASSQDQGIGETQYFGPGTRLLVL.

The chain couples TRBV11-2 to TRBJ2-7, with D perhaps given as TRBD1 or TRBD2 (5 bases each). The germline V gene has CDR1 SGHAT and CDR2 FQNNGV. This CDR3 is 15 amino acids long. V was clipped by 3 bases and J by 3 bases, with 15 bases between them. The CDR3 spells CASSFTGANLYEQYF. The CDR3 DNA reads as TGTGCCAGCAGCTTCACCGGGGCTAATCTCTACGAGCAGTACTTC.

The rearrangement links TRBV28 to TRBJ1-1; TRBD1 aligns across 8 bases. V lost 7 bases to trimming and J lost 2 bases; unmatched junction nucleotides: 18. The CDR3 covers 18 residues. The germline CDR1 and CDR2 sequences are MDHEN and SYDVKM. The CDR3, as DNA: TGTGCCAGCACTTCGACAGGGGAGATTCCCTGGCCTAACACTGAAGCTTTCTTT. This gives the protein CASTSTGEIPWPNTEAFF.

The rearrangement links TRBV27 to TRBJ2-7; the D gene is possibly TRBD1 (6 bases). This CDR3 region has 14 residues. Trimming removed 0 bases at V and 3 bases at J, with 9 bases between. Germline-derived CDR1 and CDR2 are MNHEY and SMNVEV (reference sequence). CDR3 residues: CASSLSGAYYEQYF. CDR3 in DNA: TGTGCCAGCAGTTTATCGGGGGCTTACTACGAGCAGTACTTC.

This chain uses TRBV30 with TRBJ1-5; D gene uncertain. The CDR3 is 12 residues long. V gave up 3 bases and J gave up 6 bases, with 9 bases separating them. CDR1 GTSNPN and CDR2 SVGIG come from the germline V gene (reference sequence). The CDR3 coding sequence is TGTGCCTGGAGCGAAGATGGTCAGCCCCAGCATTTT. Translated: CAWSEDGQPQHF. Together with reference TRBV30 and TRBJ1-5, the CDR3 gives the full variable domain: SQTIHQWPATLVQPVGSPLSLECTVEGTSNPNLYWYRQAAGRGLQLLFYSVGIGQISSEVPQNLSASRPQDRQFILSSKKLLLSDSGFYLCAWSEDGQPQHFGDGTRLSIL.

This clone has a handful of counts. The rearrangement links TRBV9 to TRBJ2-7; D gene ambiguous. This CDR3 has 14 residues. Germline CDR1 is SGDLS and CDR2 is YYNGEE. V was shortened by 0 bases and J by 2 bases, with 9 bases between the two germline ends. DNA of the CDR3: TGTGCCAGCAGCGTAGGCCCAGCTACCTACGAGCAGTACTTC. This encodes CASSVGPATYEQYF.

This clone was observed once. This sequence joins TRBV28 and TRBJ1-5; D is possibly TRBD1 (5 bases). The CDR3 consists of 16 residues. Germline CDR1 reads MDHEN; CDR2 reads SYDVKM. V lost 5 bases, J lost 0 bases, and 14 bases lay in between. CDR3 loop: CASSISGLNSNQPQHF. The CDR3 DNA is TGTGCCAGCAGTATTTCGGGACTTAATAGCAATCAGCCCCAGCATTTT.

V is TRBV27 and J is TRBJ2-1; maybe TRBD2 (5 bases). The length of the CDR3 is 14 residues. Trimming cost V 5 bases and J 6 bases, with 14 bases left between them. Looked up from germline, CDR1 is MNHEY and CDR2 is SMNVEV (reference sequence). CDR3 DNA: TGTGCCAGCAGTGAAGCGGCGCGAATCAATGAGCAGTTCTTC. It specifies CASSEAARINEQFF.

The CDR3 DNA reads TGTGCCAGCATCGCAGGAATTGGGTTTCAGGCGTACTATGGCTACACCTTC. Encoded protein: CASIAGIGFQAYYGYTF. The chain links TRBV28 to TRBJ1-2; D unresolved. V lost 7 bases and J 3 bases, leaving 24 bases between the germline ends. Germline V CDR1 and CDR2: MDHEN, SYDVKM. This CDR3 region has 17 residues.

This chain links TRBV10-2 with TRBJ2-1, with 12 nucleotides matching TRBD2. Germline lookup yields CDR1 WSHSY and CDR2 SAAADI. The CDR3 is 14 residues long. The ends lost 10 bases at V and 7 bases at J; junction bases unmatched: 8. The CDR3 loop reads CAIGLAGSHNEQFF. DNA of the CDR3: TGCGCCATCGGACTAGCGGGAAGCCATAATGAGCAGTTCTTC.